Listed here are 8 T cell receptor beta chains from one sample, sequenced in a study of blood T cell repertoires in COVID-19. Measured with immunoSEQ multiplex PCR; TCRdb has only the in-frame clones, and not every one. Of around 130,000 clones in the sample, roughly 86% were seen once. The sequenced material came from peripheral blood. All receptors come from a woman aged 45-65 years who had recovered from COVID-19.

The chain uses TRBV6-5 and TRBJ2-2; 9 nucleotides match TRBD1. Germline V gene data show CDR1 as MNHEY and CDR2 as SVGAGI. The CDR3 has 15 residues. J gave up 2 bases and V 10 bases, and 8 bases lay outside the gene matches. The CDR3 nucleotides are TGTGCCACTTCGACAGGGGGTGAAAACACCGGGGAGCTGTTTTTT. Amino acids: CATSTGGENTGELFF.

This clone appeared many times. The chain carries TRBV30 and TRBJ1-3; D is ambiguous. CDR1 is GTSNPN, CDR2 SVGIG, per germline (reference sequence). This CDR3 spans 13 amino acids. The V end was cut by 4 bases, the J end by 1 base, with 8 bases between. The CDR3 is CAWNPVSGNTIYF. Written as DNA, the CDR3 is TGTGCCTGGAATCCAGTATCTGGAAACACCATATATTTT.

The chain links TRBV20-1 to TRBJ1-3; D is unclear. Germline CDR1 reads DFQATT; CDR2 reads SNEGSKA (reference sequence). CDR3 length: 14 residues. The V and J ends lost 3 bases and 4 bases respectively, with 13 bases between them. The CDR3 is CSASHLAEGNTIYF. The CDR3 DNA sequence: TGCAGTGCTAGTCACCTGGCGGAGGGAAACACCATATATTTT.

J is TRBJ1-2 and V is TRBV28; TRBD1 agrees at 8 bases. V shed 3 bases and J 4 bases; nucleotides not matched to a gene: 4. CDR1 is MDHEN and CDR2 is SYDVKM in the germline V gene. The CDR3 is made up of 14 amino acids. The CDR3 reads CASSLGTGAYGYTF. The DNA for the CDR3 is TGTGCCAGCAGTTTGGGGACAGGCGCCTATGGCTACACCTTC.

CDR3 residues: CASSLFSGWGGYTF. The DNA of the CDR3 is TGTGCCAGCAGTTTATTCTCGGGCTGGGGCGGCTACACCTTC. The chain has TRBV27 and TRBJ1-2, with D perhaps matching TRBD1 (5 bases). The CDR3 spans 14 residues. V dropped 1 base and J dropped 8 bases, with 14 bases sitting between them. Germline assignment: CDR1 MNHEY and CDR2 SMNVEV (reference sequence).

The gene calls are TRBV6-4 and TRBJ2-3; 11 bases line up with TRBD2. Germline V CDR1 and CDR2: MRHNA, SNTAGT. The CDR3 has 17 residues. The junction had 7 bases not matched to a gene; V was cut back by 3 bases and J by 2 bases. Written as DNA, the CDR3 is TGTGCCAGCAGTGAGCCCCTGACTAGCGGGGTCACAGATACGCAGTATTTT. Amino acids: CASSEPLTSGVTDTQYF.

The genes are TRBV27 and TRBJ2-7, with D tentatively TRBD1 (5 bases). The V gene lost 2 bases and the J gene lost 5 bases, with 19 bases spanning the gap. The CDR3 consists of 16 residues. Germline assignment: CDR1 MNHEY and CDR2 SMNVEV (reference sequence). The CDR3, as DNA: TGTGCCAGCAGTTTAAACCTGCCGACAGTTTCCCACGAGCAGTACTTC. Translation gives CASSLNLPTVSHEQYF.

V and J are TRBV11-3 and TRBJ1-4; no clear D gene. This CDR3 region has 12 residues. Per the germline V gene, CDR1 is SGHNT and CDR2 is YENEEA. The V and J ends lost 5 bases and 10 bases respectively, with 11 bases between them. CDR3: CASSVADGKLFF. As DNA, the CDR3 is TGTGCCAGCAGCGTGGCCGATGGAAAACTGTTTTTT.